This entry concerns a single T cell receptor beta chain. This sample stems from a study of cytomegalovirus exposure and HLA in healthy donors. This CDR3 is 18 amino acids long. From germline, CDR1 is KGHSH and CDR2 LQKENI. J gave up 0 bases and V 1 base, and 9 bases lay outside the gene matches. PCR primers comprised 60 Vbeta and 13 Jbeta primers. Only in-frame clones appear in the TCRdb table, and some are missing; sequencing was by immunoSEQ multiplex PCR. The sample shows 150,000 to 200,000 clones, 75% of them seen only once. The TCR was taken from a woman aged 40 to 50 in good health and CMV-seropositive. The rearrangement joins TRBV18 to TRBJ1-1, with 9 bases identical to TRBD1. Sequences were obtained from PBMCs. CDR3 loop: CASSPRGTGNTLNTEAFF. CDR3 bases: TGTGCCAGCTCACCACGCGGGACAGGGAATACCTTGAACACTGAAGCTTTCTTT.